These 3 T cell receptor beta chains were sequenced from one sample in a study of blood T cell repertoires in COVID-19. Here immunoSEQ multiplex PCR was the method, and the copy in TCRdb shows in-frame clones only, minus some. The sample yields approximately 120,000 clones, about 90% seen once. The material sequenced was peripheral blood. The receptors stem from a human donor in a cohort sampled during active COVID-19.

This rearrangement joins TRBV5-1 to TRBJ1-3; the D gene is possibly TRBD1 (6 bases). This CDR3 has 16 residues. Germline lookup yields CDR1 SGHRS and CDR2 YFSETQ. Trimming removed 0 bases at V and 3 bases at J, with 13 bases between. CDR3 sequence: CASSLEAGALGNTIYF. DNA of the CDR3: TGCGCCAGCAGCTTGGAGGCAGGGGCCCTTGGAAACACCATATATTTT.

The chain has TRBV6-5 and TRBJ2-1; D gene uncertain. The CDR3 runs to 15 residues. The V and J ends lost 0 bases and 1 base respectively, with 7 bases between them. CDR1 and CDR2 (germline): MNHEY, SVGAGI. The CDR3 spells CASSYSGSSYNEQFF. CDR3 DNA: TGTGCCAGCAGTTACTCGGGCAGTTCCTACAATGAGCAGTTCTTC.

This clone has a handful of counts. The gene calls are TRBV18 and TRBJ1-1; D uncertain. The CDR3 contains 14 residues. Deletions cut 0 bases from V and 5 bases from J, with 10 bases between. Germline-derived CDR1 and CDR2 are KGHSH and LQKENI. CDR3 region: CASSPPGGRTEAFF. CDR3 sequence (DNA): TGTGCCAGCTCACCACCGGGCGGGAGGACTGAAGCTTTCTTT. The full variable domain, its missing parts supplied by reference TRBV18 and TRBJ1-1, is NAGVMQNPRHLVRRRGQEARLRCSPMKGHSHVYWYRQLPEEGLKFMVYLQKENIIDESGMPKERFSAEFPKEGPSILRIQQVVRGDSAAYFCASSPPGGRTEAFFGQGTRLTVV.